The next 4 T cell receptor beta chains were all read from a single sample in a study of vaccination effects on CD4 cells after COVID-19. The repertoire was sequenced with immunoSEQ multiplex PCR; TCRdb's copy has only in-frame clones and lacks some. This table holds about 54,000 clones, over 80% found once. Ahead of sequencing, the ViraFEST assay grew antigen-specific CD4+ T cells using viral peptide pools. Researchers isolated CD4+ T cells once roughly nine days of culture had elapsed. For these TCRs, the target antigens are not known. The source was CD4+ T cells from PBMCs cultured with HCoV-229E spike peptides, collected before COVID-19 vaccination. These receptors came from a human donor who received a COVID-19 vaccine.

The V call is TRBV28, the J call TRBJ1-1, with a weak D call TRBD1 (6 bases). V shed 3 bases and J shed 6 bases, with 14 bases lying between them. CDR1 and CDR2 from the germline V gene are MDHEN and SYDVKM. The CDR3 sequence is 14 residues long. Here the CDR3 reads CASSFGGSMPEAFF. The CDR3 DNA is TGTGCCAGCAGTTTTGGGGGCTCGATGCCTGAAGCTTTCTTT.

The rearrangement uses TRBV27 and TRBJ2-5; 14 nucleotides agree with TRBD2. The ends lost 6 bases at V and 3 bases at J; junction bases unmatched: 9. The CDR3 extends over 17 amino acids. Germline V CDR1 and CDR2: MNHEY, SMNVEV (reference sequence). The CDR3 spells CASRYRPGLAGEETQYF. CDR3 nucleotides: TGTGCCAGCAGATACAGACCGGGACTAGCGGGGGAAGAGACCCAGTACTTC.

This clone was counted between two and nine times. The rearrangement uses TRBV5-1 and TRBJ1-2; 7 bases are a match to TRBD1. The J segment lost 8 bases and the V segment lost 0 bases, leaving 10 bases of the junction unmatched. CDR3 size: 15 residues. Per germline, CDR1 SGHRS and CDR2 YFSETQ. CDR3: CASSLGPEGAEGYTF. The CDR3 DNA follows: TGCGCCAGCAGCTTGGGACCTGAGGGGGCAGAAGGCTACACCTTC.

The CDR3 here is CASSSARTRSIETQYF. CDR3 DNA: TGTGCCAGCAGTTCCGCCCGGACTAGGAGTATTGAGACCCAGTACTTC. V and J are TRBV6-2 or TRBV6-3 and TRBJ2-5; TRBD2 aligns across 7 bases. Germline V gene lookup returns CDR1 MNHEY and CDR2 SVGEGT. CDR3 size: 16 residues. J gave up 5 bases and V 4 bases, and 13 bases lay outside the gene matches.